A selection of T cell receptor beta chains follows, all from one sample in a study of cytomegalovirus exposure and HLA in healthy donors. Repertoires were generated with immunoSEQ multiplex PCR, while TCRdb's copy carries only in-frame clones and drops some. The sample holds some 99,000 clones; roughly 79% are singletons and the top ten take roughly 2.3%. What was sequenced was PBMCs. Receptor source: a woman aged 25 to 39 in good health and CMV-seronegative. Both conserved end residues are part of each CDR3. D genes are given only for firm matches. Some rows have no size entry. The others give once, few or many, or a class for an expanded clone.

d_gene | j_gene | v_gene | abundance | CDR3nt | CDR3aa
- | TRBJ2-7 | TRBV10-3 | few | TGTGCCATCAGAGTTTCCGGGACTCGACCTCAGGAGCAGTACTTC | CAIRVSGTRPQEQYF
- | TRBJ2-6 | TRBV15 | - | TGTGCCACCAGCAGAGCTGTTGGGGCCAACGTCCTGACTTTC | CATSRAVGANVLTF
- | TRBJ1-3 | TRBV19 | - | TGTGCCAGTAGTCCCACGGACAGCTCTGGAAACACCATATATTTT | CASSPTDSSGNTIYF
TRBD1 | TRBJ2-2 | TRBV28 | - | TGTGCCAGCACAACTAGGACAGGGTCGAACACCGGGGAGCTGTTTTTT | CASTTRTGSNTGELFF
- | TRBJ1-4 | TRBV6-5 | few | TGTGCCAGCAGTTACGGTAACTCCGTTAAGAAGAAACTGTTTTTT | CASSYGNSVKKKLFF
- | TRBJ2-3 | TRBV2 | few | TGTGCCAGCAGTCGCTCGGACTCTGCAGATACGCAGTATTTT | CASSRSDSADTQYF
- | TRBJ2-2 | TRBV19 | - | TGTGCCAGTAGTCCCCCCGTAACCGGGGAGCTGTTTTTT | CASSPPVTGELFF
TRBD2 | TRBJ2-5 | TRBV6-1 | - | TGTGCCAGCAATCATCGGACTAGCGGCCGAGAGACCCAGTACTTC | CASNHRTSGRETQYF
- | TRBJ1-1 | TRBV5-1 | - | TGCGCCAGCAGCGGAAACAGGACGGCTTTCTTT | CASSGNRTAFF
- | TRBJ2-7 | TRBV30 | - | TGTGCCTGGAGTGCGAGCCGGACACGGGTCCCCTACGAGCAGTACTTC | CAWSASRTRVPYEQYF
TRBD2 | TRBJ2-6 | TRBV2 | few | TGTGCCAGCAGCAAGACTAGCGGGAACTCTGGGGCCAACGTCCTGACTTTC | CASSKTSGNSGANVLTF
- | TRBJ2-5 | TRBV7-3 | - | TGTGCCAGCAGCTCTGACAGGAAAGAGACCCAGTACTTC | CASSSDRKETQYF
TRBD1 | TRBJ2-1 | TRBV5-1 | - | TGCGCCAGCAGGCGCGCCGGGACAGGGGTCAACAATGAGCAGTTCTTC | CASRRAGTGVNNEQFF
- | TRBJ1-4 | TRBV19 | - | TGTGCCAGTAGTATATTAGGGGCAACTAATGAAAAACTGTTTTTT | CASSILGATNEKLFF
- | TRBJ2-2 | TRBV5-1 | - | TGCGCCAGCAGCTTGGATAATTTACAGGGGAACACCGGGGAGCTGTTTTTT | CASSLDNLQGNTGELFF
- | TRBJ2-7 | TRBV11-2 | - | TGTGCCAGCAGCTTTGGCGAGGGCCGGAGCGAGCAGTACTTC | CASSFGEGRSEQYF
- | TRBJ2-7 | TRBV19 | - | TGTGCCAGTAGTGGGGCAGGGTTCGGTCTCTCCTACGAGCAGTACTTC | CASSGAGFGLSYEQYF
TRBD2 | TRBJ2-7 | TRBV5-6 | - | TGTGCCAGCAGGACTAGCGGCCACCTCTACGAGCAGTACTTC | CASRTSGHLYEQYF
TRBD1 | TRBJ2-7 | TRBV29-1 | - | TGCAGCGTTGAAAGGACAGGGGTCGAGCAGTACTTC | CSVERTGVEQYF
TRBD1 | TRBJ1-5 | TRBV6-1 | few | TGTGCCAGCAGACAAAGACAGGGGAATCAGCCCCAGCATTTT | CASRQRQGNQPQHF
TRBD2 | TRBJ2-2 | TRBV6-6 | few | TGTGCCACCCGACCAGCGGGAGTAGGTACCGGGGAGCTGTTTTTT | CATRPAGVGTGELFF
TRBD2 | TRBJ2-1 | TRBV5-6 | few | TGTGCCAGCAGCTTTCGCGGGACTAGGGAAAATGAGCAGTTCTTC | CASSFRGTRENEQFF
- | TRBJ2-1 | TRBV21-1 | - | TGTGCCAGCAGCAAAGTGGGACAGGGGTATGGCAATGAGCAGTTCTTC | CASSKVGQGYGNEQFF
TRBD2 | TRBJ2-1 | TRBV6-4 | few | TGTGCCAGCCGTCCTAGCGGCGCCTACAATGAGCAGTTCTTC | CASRPSGAYNEQFF
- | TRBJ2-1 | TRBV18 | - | TGTGCCAGCTCACGGGGGCGCGATAGCTCCTACAATGAGCAGTTCTTC | CASSRGRDSSYNEQFF
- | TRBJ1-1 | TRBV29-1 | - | TGCAGCGTTGGCGGGCTGAACACTGAAGCTTTCTTT | CSVGGLNTEAFF
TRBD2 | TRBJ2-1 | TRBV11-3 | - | TGTGCCAGCAGCGCCACCGGGACACCCTTGTCTAGCGGGATACAAAATGAGCAGTTCTTC | CASSATGTPLSSGIQNEQFF
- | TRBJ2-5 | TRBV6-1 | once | TGTGCCAGCAGTGACAGAGGGCGGCAAGAGACCCAGTACTTC | CASSDRGRQETQYF
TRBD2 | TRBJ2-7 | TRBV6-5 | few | TGTGCCAGCAGCCATAAGGCGGGAGTGAAGGAGCAGTACTTC | CASSHKAGVKEQYF